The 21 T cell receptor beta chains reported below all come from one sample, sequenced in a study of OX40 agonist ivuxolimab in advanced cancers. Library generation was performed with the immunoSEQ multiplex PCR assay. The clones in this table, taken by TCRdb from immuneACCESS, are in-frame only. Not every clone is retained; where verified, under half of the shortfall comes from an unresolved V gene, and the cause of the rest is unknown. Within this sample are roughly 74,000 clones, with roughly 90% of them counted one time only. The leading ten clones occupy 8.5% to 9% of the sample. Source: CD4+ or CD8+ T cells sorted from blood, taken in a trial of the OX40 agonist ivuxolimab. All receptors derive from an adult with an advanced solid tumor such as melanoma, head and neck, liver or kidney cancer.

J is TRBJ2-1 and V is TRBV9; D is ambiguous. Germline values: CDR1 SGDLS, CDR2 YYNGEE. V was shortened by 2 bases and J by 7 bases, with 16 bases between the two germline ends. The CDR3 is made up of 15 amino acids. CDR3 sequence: CASSVSGSGQNEQFF. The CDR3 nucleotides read TGTGCCAGCAGCGTTTCCGGGTCGGGCCAGAATGAGCAGTTCTTC.

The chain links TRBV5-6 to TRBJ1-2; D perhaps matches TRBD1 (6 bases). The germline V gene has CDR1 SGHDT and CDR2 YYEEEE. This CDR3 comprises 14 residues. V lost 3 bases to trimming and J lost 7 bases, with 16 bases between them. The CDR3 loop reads CASSSWRGASGYTF. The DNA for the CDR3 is TGTGCCAGCAGCTCGTGGAGGGGGGCAAGTGGCTACACCTTC.

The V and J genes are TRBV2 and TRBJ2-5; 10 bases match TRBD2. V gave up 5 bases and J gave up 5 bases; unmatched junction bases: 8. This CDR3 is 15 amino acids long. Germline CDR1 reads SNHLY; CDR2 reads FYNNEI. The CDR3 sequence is CASSRSSGGSETQYF. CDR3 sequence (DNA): TGTGCCAGCAGTCGTTCTAGCGGGGGATCGGAGACCCAGTACTTC.

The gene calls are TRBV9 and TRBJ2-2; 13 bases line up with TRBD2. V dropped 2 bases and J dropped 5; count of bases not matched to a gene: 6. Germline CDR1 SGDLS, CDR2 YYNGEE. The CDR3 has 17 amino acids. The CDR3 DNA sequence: TGTGCCAGCAGCGTGTCGACTAGCGGGGGGTCAACCGGGGAGCTGTTTTTT. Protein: CASSVSTSGGSTGELFF.

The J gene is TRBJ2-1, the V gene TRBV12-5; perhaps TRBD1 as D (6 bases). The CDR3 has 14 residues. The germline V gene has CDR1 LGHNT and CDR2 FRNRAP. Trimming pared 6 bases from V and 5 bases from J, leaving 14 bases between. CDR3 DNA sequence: TGTGCTAGTGGATATGGGGGCCTCAACAATGAGCAGTTCTTC. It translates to CASGYGGLNNEQFF.

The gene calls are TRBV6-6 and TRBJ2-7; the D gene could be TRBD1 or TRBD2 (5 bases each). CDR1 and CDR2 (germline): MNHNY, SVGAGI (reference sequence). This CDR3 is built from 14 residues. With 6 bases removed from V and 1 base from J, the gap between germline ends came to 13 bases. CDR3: CASSKPGTSYEQYF. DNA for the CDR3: TGTGCCAGCAGCAAGCCAGGGACGTCCTACGAGCAGTACTTC.

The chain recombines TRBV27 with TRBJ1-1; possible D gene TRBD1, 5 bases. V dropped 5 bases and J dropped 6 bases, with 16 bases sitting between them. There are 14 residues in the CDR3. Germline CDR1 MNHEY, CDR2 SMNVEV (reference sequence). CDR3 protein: CASSPPPGTAEAFF. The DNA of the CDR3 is TGTGCCAGCAGTCCGCCACCCGGGACCGCTGAAGCTTTCTTT.

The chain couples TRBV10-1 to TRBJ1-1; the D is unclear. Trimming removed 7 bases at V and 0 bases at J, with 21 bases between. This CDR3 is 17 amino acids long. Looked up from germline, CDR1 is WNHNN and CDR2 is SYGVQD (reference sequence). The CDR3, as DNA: TGCGCCAGCAAGAGACTTAAGGGAGAGAGCATGAACACTGAAGCTTTCTTT. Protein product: CASKRLKGESMNTEAFF.

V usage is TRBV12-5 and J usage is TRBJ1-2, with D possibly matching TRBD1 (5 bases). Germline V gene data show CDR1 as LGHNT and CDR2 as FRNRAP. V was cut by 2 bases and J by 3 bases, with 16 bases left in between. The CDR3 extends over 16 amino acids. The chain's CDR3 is CASGLILGDRYYGYTF. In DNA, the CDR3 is TGTGCTAGTGGTTTGATACTAGGCGACAGATACTATGGCTACACCTTC.

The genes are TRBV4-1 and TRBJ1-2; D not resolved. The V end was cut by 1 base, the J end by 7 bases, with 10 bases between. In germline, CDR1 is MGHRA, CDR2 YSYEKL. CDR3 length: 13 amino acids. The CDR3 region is CASSQVVGSGYTF. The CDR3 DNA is TGCGCCAGCAGCCAAGTTGTGGGCAGTGGCTACACCTTC.

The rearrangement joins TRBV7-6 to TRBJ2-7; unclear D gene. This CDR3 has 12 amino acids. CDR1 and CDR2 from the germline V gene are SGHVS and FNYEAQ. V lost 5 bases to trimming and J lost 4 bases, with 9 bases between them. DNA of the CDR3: TGTGCCAGCAGCGCTGGACGTTACGAGCAGTACTTC. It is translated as CASSAGRYEQYF.

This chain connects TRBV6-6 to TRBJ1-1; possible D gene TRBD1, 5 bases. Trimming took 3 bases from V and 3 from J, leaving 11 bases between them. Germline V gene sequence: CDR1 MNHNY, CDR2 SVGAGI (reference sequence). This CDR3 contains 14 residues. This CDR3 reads CASSYRGEDTEAFF. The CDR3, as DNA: TGTGCCAGCAGTTATCGGGGGGAGGACACTGAAGCTTTCTTT.

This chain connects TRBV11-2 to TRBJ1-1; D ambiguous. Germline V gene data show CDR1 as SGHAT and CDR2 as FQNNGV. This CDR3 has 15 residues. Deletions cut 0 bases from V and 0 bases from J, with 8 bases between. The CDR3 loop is CASSLDGSLNTEAFF. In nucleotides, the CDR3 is TGTGCCAGCAGCTTAGACGGCAGTTTGAACACTGAAGCTTTCTTT.

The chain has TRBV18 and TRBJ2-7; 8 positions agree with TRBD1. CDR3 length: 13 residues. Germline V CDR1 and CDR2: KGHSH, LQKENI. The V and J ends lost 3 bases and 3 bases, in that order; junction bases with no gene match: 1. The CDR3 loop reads CASSPGTGYEQYF. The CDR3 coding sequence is TGTGCCAGCTCACCTGGGACAGGCTACGAGCAGTACTTC.

In DNA, the CDR3 is TGTGCCAGTAGCACGGGACTAGCGGATTACAATGAGCAGTTCTTC. This translates into CASSTGLADYNEQFF. V is TRBV19 and J is TRBJ2-1, with 11 bases lining up with TRBD2. V lost 6 bases to trimming and J lost 4 bases; unmatched junction nucleotides: 5. Germline lookup yields CDR1 LNHDA and CDR2 SQIVND (reference sequence). The CDR3 has 15 residues.

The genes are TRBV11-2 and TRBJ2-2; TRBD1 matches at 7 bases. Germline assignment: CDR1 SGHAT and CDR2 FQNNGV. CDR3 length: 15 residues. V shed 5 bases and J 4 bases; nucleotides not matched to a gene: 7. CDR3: CASSPLGQRTGELFF. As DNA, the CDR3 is TGTGCCAGCAGCCCTCTGGGACAGCGCACCGGGGAGCTGTTTTTT.

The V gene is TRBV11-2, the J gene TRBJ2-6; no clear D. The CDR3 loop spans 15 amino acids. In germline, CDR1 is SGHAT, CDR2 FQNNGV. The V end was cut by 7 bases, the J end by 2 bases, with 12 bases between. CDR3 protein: CASTPAVAGANVLTF. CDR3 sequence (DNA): TGTGCCAGCACCCCCGCAGTGGCTGGGGCCAACGTCCTGACTTTC.

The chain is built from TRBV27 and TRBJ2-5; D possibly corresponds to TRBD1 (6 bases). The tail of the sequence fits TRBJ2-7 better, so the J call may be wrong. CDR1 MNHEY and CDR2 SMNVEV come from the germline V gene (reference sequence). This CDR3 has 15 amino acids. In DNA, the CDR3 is TGTGCCAGCAGAGCCACAGGGTTGACTTCCTACGAGCAGTACTTC. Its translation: CASRATGLTSYEQYF.

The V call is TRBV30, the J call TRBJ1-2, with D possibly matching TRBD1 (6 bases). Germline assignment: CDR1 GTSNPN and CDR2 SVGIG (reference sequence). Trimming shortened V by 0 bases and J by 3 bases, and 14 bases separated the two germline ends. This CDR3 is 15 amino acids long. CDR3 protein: CAWSVGHLGYYGYTF. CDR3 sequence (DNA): TGTGCCTGGAGTGTGGGACACTTAGGCTACTATGGCTACACCTTC.

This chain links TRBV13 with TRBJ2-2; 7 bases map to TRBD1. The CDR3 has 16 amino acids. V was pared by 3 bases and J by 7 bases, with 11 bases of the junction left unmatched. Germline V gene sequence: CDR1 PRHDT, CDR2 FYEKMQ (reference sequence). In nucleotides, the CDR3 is TGTGCCAGCAGCTTCGACCGACAGGGCGTTGGCGGGGAGCTGTTTTTT. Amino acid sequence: CASSFDRQGVGGELFF.

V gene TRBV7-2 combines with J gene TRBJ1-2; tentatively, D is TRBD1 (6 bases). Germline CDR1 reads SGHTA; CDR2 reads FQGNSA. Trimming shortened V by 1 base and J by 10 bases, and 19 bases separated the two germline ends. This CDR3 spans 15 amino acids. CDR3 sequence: CASSLGGPGLTVYTF. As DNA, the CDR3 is TGTGCCAGCAGCTTAGGGGGGCCAGGCCTCACAGTCTACACCTTC.